This T cell receptor (beta chain) is from a study of CD4 T cells in relation to SARS-CoV-2 and coronaviruses. Note on this clone: The antigen remains unidentified.

Profiling relied on immunoSEQ multiplex PCR, and the TCRdb table lists in-frame clones only, not all of them. The table lists 38,000 or so clones, more than 60% of them singletons, with roughly 21% in the top ten. The clonotype comes from an adult with COVID-19. The sample comprised memory CD4+ T cells from PBMCs, cultured in vitro.

CDR3 amino acids: CASSRTGEGKTDTQYF. The CDR3 coding sequence is TGTGCCAGCAGCCGAACGGGGGAGGGTAAAACAGATACGCAGTATTTT. The chain is built from TRBV7-3 and TRBJ2-3, with 7 bases fitting TRBD2. CDR1 and CDR2 (germline): SGHTA, FQGTGA. V lost 5 bases, J lost 3 bases, and 11 bases stayed unmatched. The CDR3 sequence is 16 residues long.